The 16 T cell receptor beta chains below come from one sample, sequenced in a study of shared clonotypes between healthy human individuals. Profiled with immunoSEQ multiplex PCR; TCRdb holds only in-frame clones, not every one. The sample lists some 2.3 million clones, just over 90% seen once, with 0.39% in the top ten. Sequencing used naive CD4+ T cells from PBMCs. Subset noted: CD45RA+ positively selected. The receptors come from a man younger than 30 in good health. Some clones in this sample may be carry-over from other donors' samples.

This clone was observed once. The CDR3 is CASSPVTANYGYTF. CDR3 nucleotide sequence: TGCGCCAGCAGCCCCGTCACAGCTAACTATGGCTACACCTTC. The chain links TRBV5-1 to TRBJ1-2; D unresolved. The CDR3 is 14 residues long. V lost 4 bases and J 0 bases, leaving 10 bases between the germline ends. Germline CDR1 is SGHRS and CDR2 is YFSETQ.

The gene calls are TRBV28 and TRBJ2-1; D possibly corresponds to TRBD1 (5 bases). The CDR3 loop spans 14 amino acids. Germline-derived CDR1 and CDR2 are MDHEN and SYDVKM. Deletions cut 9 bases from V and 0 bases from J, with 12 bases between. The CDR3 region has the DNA TGTGCCAGAAAGGGGCGTCACTCCTACAATGAGCAGTTCTTC. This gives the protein CARKGRHSYNEQFF.

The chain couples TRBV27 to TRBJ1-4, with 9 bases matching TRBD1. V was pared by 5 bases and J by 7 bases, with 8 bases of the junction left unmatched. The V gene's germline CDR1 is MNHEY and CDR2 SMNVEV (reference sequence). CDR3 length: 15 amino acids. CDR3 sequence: CASSASGTGLEKLFF. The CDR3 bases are TGTGCCAGCAGTGCATCCGGGACAGGGCTTGAAAAACTGTTTTTT.

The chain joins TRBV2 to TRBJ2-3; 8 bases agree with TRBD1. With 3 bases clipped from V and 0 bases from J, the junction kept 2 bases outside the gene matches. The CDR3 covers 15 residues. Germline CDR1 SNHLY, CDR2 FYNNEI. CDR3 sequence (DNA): TGTGCCAGCAGTGAGGACAGGGATAGCACAGATACGCAGTATTTT. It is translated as CASSEDRDSTDTQYF.

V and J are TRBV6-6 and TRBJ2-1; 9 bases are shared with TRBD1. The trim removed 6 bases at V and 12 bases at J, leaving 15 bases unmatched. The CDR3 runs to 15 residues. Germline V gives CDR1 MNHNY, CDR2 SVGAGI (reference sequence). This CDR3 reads CASSQSGQGPHGQFF. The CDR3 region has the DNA TGTGCCAGCAGCCAATCGGGACAGGGACCTCATGGGCAGTTCTTC.

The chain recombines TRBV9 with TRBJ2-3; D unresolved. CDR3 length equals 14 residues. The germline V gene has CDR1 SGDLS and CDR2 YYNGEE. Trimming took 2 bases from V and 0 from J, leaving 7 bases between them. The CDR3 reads CASSVPPSTDTQYF. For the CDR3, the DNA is TGTGCCAGCAGCGTGCCCCCTAGCACAGATACGCAGTATTTT.

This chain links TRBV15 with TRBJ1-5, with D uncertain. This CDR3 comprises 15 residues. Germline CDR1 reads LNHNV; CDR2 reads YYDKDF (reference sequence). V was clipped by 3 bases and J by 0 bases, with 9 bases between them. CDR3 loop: CATSRGGYSNQPQHF. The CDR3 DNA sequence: TGTGCCACCAGCAGGGGAGGGTATAGCAATCAGCCCCAGCATTTT.

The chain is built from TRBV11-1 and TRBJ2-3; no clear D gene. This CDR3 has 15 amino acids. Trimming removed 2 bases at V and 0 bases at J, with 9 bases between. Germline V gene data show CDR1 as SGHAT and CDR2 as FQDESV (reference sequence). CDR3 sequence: CASSLIPTSTDTQYF. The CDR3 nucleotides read TGTGCCAGCAGCTTAATACCCACTAGCACAGATACGCAGTATTTT.

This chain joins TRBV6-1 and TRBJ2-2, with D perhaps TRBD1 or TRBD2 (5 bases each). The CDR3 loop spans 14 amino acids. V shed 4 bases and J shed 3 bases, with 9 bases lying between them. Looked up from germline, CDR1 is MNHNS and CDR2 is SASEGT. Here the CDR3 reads CASSVGPYTGELFF. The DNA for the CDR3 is TGTGCCAGCAGTGTGGGACCTTACACCGGGGAGCTGTTTTTT.

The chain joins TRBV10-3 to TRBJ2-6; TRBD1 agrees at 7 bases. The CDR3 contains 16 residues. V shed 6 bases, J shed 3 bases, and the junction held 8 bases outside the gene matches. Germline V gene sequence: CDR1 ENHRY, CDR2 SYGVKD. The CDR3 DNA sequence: TGTGCCATCAGAAAACAGGGGTCGGATGGGGCCAACGTCCTGACTTTC. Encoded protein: CAIRKQGSDGANVLTF.

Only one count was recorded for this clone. The CDR3 DNA follows: TGTGCCAGCAGAGAACCCGGGACAGGGGGGACGAACACTGAAGCTTTCTTT. Protein sequence: CASREPGTGGTNTEAFF. The chain uses TRBV6-1 and TRBJ1-1; 11 bases match TRBD1. CDR3 length: 17 residues. V lost 6 bases, J lost 1 base, and 10 bases stayed unmatched. CDR1 and CDR2 from the germline V gene are MNHNS and SASEGT.

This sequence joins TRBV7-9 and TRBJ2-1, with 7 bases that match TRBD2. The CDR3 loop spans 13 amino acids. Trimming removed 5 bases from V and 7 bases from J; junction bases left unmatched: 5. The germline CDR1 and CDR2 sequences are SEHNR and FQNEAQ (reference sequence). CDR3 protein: CASSPGGRNEQFF. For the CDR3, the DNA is TGTGCCAGCAGCCCCGGCGGGAGAAATGAGCAGTTCTTC.

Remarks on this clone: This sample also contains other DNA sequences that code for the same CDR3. The CDR3 region is CASSPGTGEETQYF. The CDR3 region has the DNA TGTGCCAGCTCGCCCGGGACAGGGGAAGAGACCCAGTACTTC. The chain links TRBV18 to TRBJ2-5; 10 positions agree with TRBD1. CDR3 size: 14 residues. CDR1 is KGHSH, CDR2 LQKENI, per germline. V lost 6 bases to trimming and J lost 3 bases; unmatched junction nucleotides: 4.

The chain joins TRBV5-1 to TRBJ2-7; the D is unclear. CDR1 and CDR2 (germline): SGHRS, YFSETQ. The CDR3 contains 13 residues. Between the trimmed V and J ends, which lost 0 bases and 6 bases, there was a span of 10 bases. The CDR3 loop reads CASSLAGLSEQYF. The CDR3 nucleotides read TGCGCCAGCAGCTTGGCGGGTTTAAGCGAGCAGTACTTC.

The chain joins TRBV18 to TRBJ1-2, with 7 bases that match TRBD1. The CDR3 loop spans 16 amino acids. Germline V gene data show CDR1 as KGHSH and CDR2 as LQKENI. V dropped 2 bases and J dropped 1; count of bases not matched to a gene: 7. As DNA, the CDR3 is TGTGCCAGCTCACCAATGGGGACAGCTATTAACTATGGCTACACCTTC. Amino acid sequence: CASSPMGTAINYGYTF.

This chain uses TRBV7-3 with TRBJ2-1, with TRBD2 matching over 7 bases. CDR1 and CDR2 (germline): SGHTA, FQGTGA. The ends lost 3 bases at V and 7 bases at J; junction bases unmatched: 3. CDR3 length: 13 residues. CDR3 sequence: CASSLRRENEQFF. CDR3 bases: TGTGCCAGCAGCTTGCGGCGGGAGAATGAGCAGTTCTTC.